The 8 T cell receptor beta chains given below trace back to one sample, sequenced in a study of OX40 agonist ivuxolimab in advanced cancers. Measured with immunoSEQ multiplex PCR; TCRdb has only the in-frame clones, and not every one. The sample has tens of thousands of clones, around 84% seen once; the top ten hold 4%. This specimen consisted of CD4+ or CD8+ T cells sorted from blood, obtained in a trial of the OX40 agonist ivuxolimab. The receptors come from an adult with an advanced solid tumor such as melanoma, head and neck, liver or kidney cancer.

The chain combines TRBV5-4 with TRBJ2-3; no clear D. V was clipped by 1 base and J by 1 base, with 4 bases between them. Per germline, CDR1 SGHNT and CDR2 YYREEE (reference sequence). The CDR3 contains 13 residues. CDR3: CASSLKGTDTQYF. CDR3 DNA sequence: TGTGCCAGCAGCTTGAAGGGCACAGATACGCAGTATTTT.

The CDR3 coding sequence is TGTGCCAGCAGTGATCCGACTAGCGGGGGGGTGTTGGAAGAGACCCAGTACTTC. The encoded protein is CASSDPTSGGVLEETQYF. The V and J genes are TRBV2 and TRBJ2-5; 14 nucleotides match TRBD2. The CDR3 length is 18 residues. Germline CDR1 and CDR2: SNHLY and FYNNEI. J lost 3 bases, V lost 3 bases, and 9 bases had no gene match.

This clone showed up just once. The CDR3 DNA is TGTGCCAGCAGTTACTCCGAGGAGAACACTGAAGCTTTCTTT. This encodes CASSYSEENTEAFF. The J gene is TRBJ1-1, the V gene TRBV6-6; D is undetermined. CDR3 length equals 14 residues. The ends were cut back, 0 bases at V and 1 base at J, with 6 bases in the middle. Germline CDR1 and CDR2: MNHNY and SVGAGI (reference sequence).

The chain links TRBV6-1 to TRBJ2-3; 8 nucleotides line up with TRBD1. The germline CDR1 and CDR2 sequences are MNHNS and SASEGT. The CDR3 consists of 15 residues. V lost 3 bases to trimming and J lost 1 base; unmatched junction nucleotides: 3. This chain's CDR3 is CASSDWGQGTDTQYF. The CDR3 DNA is TGTGCCAGCAGTGATTGGGGACAGGGCACAGATACGCAGTATTTT.

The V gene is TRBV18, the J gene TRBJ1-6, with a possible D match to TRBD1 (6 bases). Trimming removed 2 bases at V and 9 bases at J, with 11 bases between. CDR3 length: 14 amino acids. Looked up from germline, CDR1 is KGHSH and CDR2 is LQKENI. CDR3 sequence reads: CASSPSGQFSPLHF. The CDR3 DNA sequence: TGTGCCAGCTCACCATCGGGACAATTTTCACCCCTCCACTTT.

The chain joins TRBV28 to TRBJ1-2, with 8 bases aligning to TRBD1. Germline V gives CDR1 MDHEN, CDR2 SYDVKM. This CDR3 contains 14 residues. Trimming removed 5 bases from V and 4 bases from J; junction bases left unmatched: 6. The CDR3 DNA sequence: TGTGCCAGCAGTCCCGGACAGGGCCGCTATGGCTACACCTTC. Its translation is CASSPGQGRYGYTF.

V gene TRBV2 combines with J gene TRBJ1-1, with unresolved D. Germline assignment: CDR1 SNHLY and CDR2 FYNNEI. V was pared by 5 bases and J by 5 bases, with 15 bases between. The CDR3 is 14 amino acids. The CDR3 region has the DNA TGTGCCAGCAGTCCCCTATCCACCGGGACTGAAGCTTTCTTT. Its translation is CASSPLSTGTEAFF.

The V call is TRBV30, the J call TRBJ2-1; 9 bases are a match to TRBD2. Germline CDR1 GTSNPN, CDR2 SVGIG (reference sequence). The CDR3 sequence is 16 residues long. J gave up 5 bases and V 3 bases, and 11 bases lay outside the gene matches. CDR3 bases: TGTGCCTGGAGGGTCTGGGCTAGCGGGGCCCACAATGAGCAGTTCTTC. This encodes CAWRVWASGAHNEQFF.